The next 6 T cell receptor beta chains were all read from a single sample in a study of blood T cell repertoires in COVID-19. Some clones are missing from TCRdb's copy, which holds only in-frame ones; the method was immunoSEQ multiplex PCR. The data contain 60,000 to 75,000 clones, about 91% of them seen just once; the ten biggest clones take up around 7.3%. Sequences were obtained from peripheral blood. These receptors all stem from a man aged 35 to 55 with COVID-19, enrolled during active disease.

CDR3: CASSDGQGGRNTEAFF. CDR3 DNA: TGCGCCAGCAGTGACGGACAGGGAGGTCGGAACACTGAAGCTTTCTTT. The genes are TRBV10-1 and TRBJ1-1; the match to TRBD1 covers 8 bases. V dropped 3 bases and J dropped 1; count of bases not matched to a gene: 7. The CDR3 has 16 residues. Germline CDR1 and CDR2: WNHNN and SYGVQD (reference sequence).

This clone showed up just a few times. The chain uses TRBV3-1 (or the pseudogene TRBV3-2) and TRBJ1-1; D is ambiguous. The V gene lost 1 base and the J gene lost 5 bases, with 11 bases spanning the gap. The CDR3 contains 14 residues. CDR1 is LGHDT, CDR2 YNNKEL, per germline (reference sequence). The CDR3 DNA reads as TGTGCCAGCAGCCAAGCGTCCTCGGGGACTGAAGCTTTCTTT. Translating it yields CASSQASSGTEAFF.

J is TRBJ2-7 and V is TRBV28; 7 nucleotides align to TRBD1. The CDR3 contains 13 residues. The germline V gene has CDR1 MDHEN and CDR2 SYDVKM. With V trimmed by 6 bases and J by 4 bases, 6 bases remained unmatched. The CDR3 DNA sequence: TGTGCCAGCAGAAGACCGGGACAGTACGAGCAGTACTTC. Its translation: CASRRPGQYEQYF.

The chain combines TRBV7-2 with TRBJ1-4; D might be TRBD1 (6 bases). Trimming pared 1 base from V and 8 bases from J, leaving 11 bases between. Germline V gene data show CDR1 as SGHTA and CDR2 as FQGNSA. CDR3 length: 14 amino acids. The DNA of the CDR3 is TGTGCCAGCAGCTTAGAACAGGGAAACGAAAAACTGTTTTTT. This codes for CASSLEQGNEKLFF.

The chain is built from TRBV2 and TRBJ2-3; the D is unclear. V lost 6 bases and J lost 1, with 14 bases in between. This CDR3 is built from 15 residues. CDR1 and CDR2 (germline): SNHLY, FYNNEI. CDR3 nucleotides: TGTGCCAGCAGCGCCAGTTATTCCGGCACAGATACGCAGTATTTT. This codes for CASSASYSGTDTQYF.

The chain is built from TRBV6-5 and TRBJ2-7; 8 bases align to TRBD1. Germline V CDR1 and CDR2: MNHEY, SVGAGI. V lost 7 bases, J lost 4 bases, and 9 bases stayed unmatched. There are 14 residues in the CDR3. CDR3 loop: CASNPSGQVYEQYF. CDR3 DNA: TGTGCCAGCAATCCCTCGGGACAGGTATACGAGCAGTACTTC.